This T cell receptor (beta chain) originates from a study of OX40 agonist ivuxolimab in advanced cancers. Study at large: The study treated patients with ivuxolimab, an agonistic anti-OX40 (CD134) antibody. The study's findings and limits: There was clonal expansion of CD4+ and CD8+ blood T cells by week 6 at 0.1 to 3.0 mg/kg. In general, CD8+ T cells held more expanded clones than CD4+ did, on average.

The investigators sampled blood at baseline, at cycle 4 day 1, and at cycle 7 day 1. Turning to this clone: The antigen is undetermined.

Here immunoSEQ multiplex PCR was the method, and the copy in TCRdb shows in-frame clones only, minus some. In the table there are 90,000 to 130,000 clones, 80% to 95% of which are singletons. Looked up from germline, CDR1 is MNHNS and CDR2 is SASEGT. This CDR3 contains 14 residues. This TCR derives from an adult with an advanced solid tumor such as melanoma, head and neck, liver or kidney cancer. The sequencing here drew on CD4+ or CD8+ T cells sorted from blood, taken in a trial of the OX40 agonist ivuxolimab. The chain recombines TRBV6-1 with TRBJ2-5; 9 bases are shared with TRBD1. Near its end, the DNA agrees better with TRBJ2-7, so the J call may be wrong. The CDR3 protein is CASRTGTGIYEQYF. The CDR3, as DNA: TGTGCCAGCCGAACCGGGACAGGGATATACGAGCAGTACTTC.